This is a list of T cell receptor beta chains from one sample in a study of cytomegalovirus exposure and HLA in healthy donors. Generated by immunoSEQ multiplex PCR, the TCRdb table keeps only in-frame clones and is missing some. The sample table includes approximately 120,000 clones. Input material: PBMCs. Receptors were obtained from a man under 40 in good health and CMV-seronegative. The CDR3 runs from the conserved cysteine through the conserved F or W. The D gene is left open where the match is weak.

j_call | v_call | d_call | cdr3_nt | cdr3_aa
TRBJ1-4 | TRBV5-4 | TRBD1 | TGTGCCAGCAGCCAAACAGGGGTTGAAAAACTGTTTTTT | CASSQTGVEKLFF
TRBJ1-1 | TRBV7-3 | . | TGTGCCAGCAGCTTATTACCGGGAGGTAACACTGAAGCTTTCTTT | CASSLLPGGNTEAFF
TRBJ2-3 | TRBV7-9 | . | TGTGCCAGCAGCTTAATCAGCACAGGCAGCACAGATACGCAGTATTTT | CASSLISTGSTDTQYF
TRBJ2-1 | TRBV7-9 | TRBD2 | TGTGCCAGCAGCTCAGGGACTAGCGGGAGGAGGTATGAGCAGTTCTTC | CASSSGTSGRRYEQFF
TRBJ1-3 | TRBV5-6 | . | TGTGCCAGCAGCTTGACAGGCCCTGCGAACACCATATATTTT | CASSLTGPANTIYF
TRBJ1-2 | TRBV6-5 | TRBD1 | TGTGCCAGCAGGAAGACAGGGGGTCTCTATGGCTACACCTTC | CASRKTGGLYGYTF
TRBJ2-1 | TRBV4-3 | TRBD2 | TGCGCCAGCAGCCAAGATAGGCTAGCGGGAGCACGGCATGAGCAGTTCTTC | CASSQDRLAGARHEQFF
TRBJ2-7 | TRBV18 | TRBD2 | TGTGCCAGCTCACCTGGGACTAGCCGTTACGAGCAGTACTTC | CASSPGTSRYEQYF
TRBJ2-3 | TRBV5-1 | . | TGCGCCAGCAGCTTGGTAACGGGCACAGATACGCAGTATTTT | CASSLVTGTDTQYF
TRBJ1-5 | TRBV5-1 | TRBD1 | TGCGCCAGCAGCCCGGGACAGGGGGAAAATCAGCCCCAGCATTTT | CASSPGQGENQPQHF
TRBJ2-1 | TRBV4-3 | . | TGCGCCAGCAGCCCCCAGGGGGGATACTACTCAAATGAGCAGTTCTTC | CASSPQGGYYSNEQFF
TRBJ1-5 | TRBV10-2 | TRBD1 | TGCGCCAGCAGCCCCGGGGACAGGTGGTCCCCCCAGCATTTT | CASSPGDRWSPQHF
TRBJ2-6 | TRBV30 | TRBD2 | TGTGCCTGGAGTACGAGCGGGGGGGCCTCTGGGGCCAACGTCCTGACTTTC | CAWSTSGGASGANVLTF
TRBJ1-5 | TRBV4-1 | . | TGCGCCAGCAGCCAAGATGGTAGGGGTAGTCAGCCCCAGCATTTT | CASSQDGRGSQPQHF
TRBJ2-1 | TRBV15 | TRBD2 | TGTGCCACCAGCAGGCCCGGGACTAGCGGGGTCAATGAGCAGTTCTTC | CATSRPGTSGVNEQFF
TRBJ2-4 | TRBV18 | . | TGTGCCAGCTCACCACCGAGGCAGAACGTAGCCAAAAACATTCAGTACTTC | CASSPPRQNVAKNIQYF
TRBJ2-5 | TRBV28 | . | TGTGCCAGCCTCCCAGGGGAGTTTTTGACGGAGACCCAGTACTTC | CASLPGEFLTETQYF
TRBJ2-1 | TRBV10-1 | TRBD2 | TGCGCCAGCAGTTATTTAACTAGCGGGGGGGAGGAGCAGTTCTTC | CASSYLTSGGEEQFF
TRBJ1-2 | TRBV2 | . | TGTGCCAGCAGTGAGGGGCAGGGTTACTATGGCTACACCTTC | CASSEGQGYYGYTF
TRBJ2-3 | TRBV5-1 | . | TGCGCCAGCAGCCCCGGACAGACAGATACGCAGTATTTT | CASSPGQTDTQYF
TRBJ2-1 | TRBV28 | . | TGTGCCAGCAGATTAACAGAGTCCTACAATGAGCAGTTCTTC | CASRLTESYNEQFF
TRBJ1-5 | TRBV6-1 | TRBD1 | TGTGCCAGCAGTGAACCGGGACAGGGGGACCAGCCCCAGCATTTT | CASSEPGQGDQPQHF
TRBJ1-1 | TRBV6-6 | TRBD1 | TGTGCCAGCAGTCGACAGGGTGAGATGAACACTGAAGCTTTCTTT | CASSRQGEMNTEAFF
TRBJ1-4 | TRBV25-1 | TRBD1 | TGTGCCAGCAGTGATGACAGGGGGAATGAAAAACTGTTTTTT | CASSDDRGNEKLFF
TRBJ2-2 | TRBV28 | . | TGTGCCAGCAGTCCAACAGGGCTGGCCACCGGGGAGCTGTTTTTT | CASSPTGLATGELFF
TRBJ1-5 | TRBV19 | TRBD1 | TGTGCCAGTAGTATGGGACAGGGGGTACAGCCCCAGCATTTT | CASSMGQGVQPQHF
TRBJ2-6 | TRBV7-3 | . | TGTGCCAGCTCCCCTTCCTCTGGGGCCAACGTCCTGACTTTC | CASSPSSGANVLTF
TRBJ2-3 | TRBV4-1 | TRBD2 | TGCGCCAGCAGCCTCTTAGCGGGAGGAACCGAAGATACGCAGTATTTT | CASSLLAGGTEDTQYF
TRBJ2-7 | TRBV5-6 | . | TGTGCCAGCAGCTTGGTGGGGCCCTACGAGCAGTACTTC | CASSLVGPYEQYF